This T cell receptor (beta chain) was sequenced during a study of blood T cell repertoires in COVID-19. Study as a whole: COVID-19 samples, acute and convalescent, were from the United States, Italy and Spain.

The CDR3 length is 13 residues. Looked up from germline, CDR1 is MNHEY and CDR2 is SVGAGI. Trimming at V came to 6 bases and at J to 10 bases, leaving 8 bases not matched to a gene. Generated by immunoSEQ multiplex PCR, the TCRdb table keeps only in-frame clones and is missing some. Here the sample spans about 100,000 clones, around four fifths being singletons. This sequence was found in a woman aged 70 to 79 with acute or convalescent COVID-19. Sequences were obtained from peripheral blood. The genes are TRBV6-5 and TRBJ1-1, with TRBD1 identical over 10 bases. The CDR3: CASRLGTGAVAFF. For the CDR3, the DNA is TGTGCCAGCAGGCTCGGGACAGGGGCTGTAGCTTTCTTT.